The rows below give T cell receptor beta chains drawn from one sample of a study of identical twins. TCRdb re-called the 5' RACE reads with MiXCR, one entry per CDR3 protein. The sample holds about 470,000 distinct CDR3 sequences, 20% to 25% seen once. These records were also assigned to another study, of T cells expressing NK-cell markers.

Sequences were obtained from CD4+ T cells sorted from blood. The receptors come from a woman aged 18-29 years in good health. CDR3s include the opening cysteine and the closing phenylalanine or tryptophan. A D gene is named only where the DNA matches it firmly. Size tells how often a clone was seen (once, few, many) or the class of an expanded clone, and some rows leave it out.

TRBV5-1	NA	NA	TRBJ1-1	CASTFEGRGEAFF	TGCGCCAGCACCTTCGAGGGGCGGGGTGAAGCTTTCTTT
TRBV29-1	few	NA	TRBJ1-4	CSFGESGEKLFF	TGCAGCTTTGGGGAGTCTGGTGAAAAACTGTTTTTT
TRBV20-1	few	TRBD2	TRBJ2-5	CSAQRGKAQETQYF	TGCAGTGCGCAGCGGGGAAAGGCCCAAGAGACCCAGTACTTC
TRBV27	NA	TRBD1	TRBJ2-7	CASSSYYRGREQYF	TGTGCCAGCAGTTCCTACTACAGGGGCCGCGAGCAGTACTTC
TRBV6-2/TRBV6-3	few	NA	TRBJ1-5	CASLPGGAKYNQPQHF	TGTGCCAGCCTGCCGGGAGGAGCAAAGTACAATCAGCCCCAGCATTTT
TRBV5-4	NA	NA	TRBJ2-5	CASSYKEAETQYF	TGTGCCAGCAGCTACAAGGAGGCGGAGACCCAGTACTTC
TRBV10-3	NA	NA	TRBJ1-1	CAISEKPGFGSTEAFF	TGTGCCATCAGTGAAAAGCCAGGCTTTGGCTCCACTGAAGCTTTCTTT
TRBV24-1	NA	TRBD1	TRBJ1-5	CATSDPGTAQPQHF	TGTGCCACCAGTGATCCGGGGACAGCCCAGCCCCAGCATTTT
TRBV20-1	few	NA	TRBJ2-3	CSAVLTRRVDTQYF	TGCAGTGCAGTGCTAACCCGAAGGGTGGATACGCAGTATTTT
TRBV12-3/TRBV12-4	NA	NA	TRBJ1-6	CASSLRGKSNSPLHF	TGTGCCAGCAGTTTAAGGGGAAAAAGTAATTCACCCCTCCACTTT
TRBV12-3/TRBV12-4	few	TRBD1	TRBJ1-2	CASSLGAGGGYGYTF	TGTGCCAGCAGTTTAGGAGCAGGGGGTGGCTATGGCTACACCTTC
TRBV6-5	few	NA	TRBJ1-2	CASSWRGEGYTF	TGTGCCAGCAGTTGGAGAGGGGAGGGCTACACCTTC
TRBV18	NA	TRBD2	TRBJ2-7	CASSPPSGGGEQYF	TGTGCCAGCTCACCACCTAGCGGGGGGGGCGAGCAGTACTTC
TRBV12-3/TRBV12-4	many	NA	TRBJ2-1	CASSLGTLNSYNEQFF	TGTGCCAGCAGTTTAGGCACCCTTAACTCCTACAATGAGCAGTTCTTC
TRBV6-1	few	TRBD2	TRBJ2-1	CASRAGTSGRDEQFF	TGTGCCAGCAGAGCCGGGACTAGCGGGAGAGATGAGCAGTTCTTC
TRBV24-1	NA	TRBD1	TRBJ1-5	CATSGLTGEGNQPQHF	TGTGCCACCAGTGGCCTTACAGGGGAAGGAAATCAGCCCCAGCATTTT
TRBV18	NA	NA	TRBJ1-2	CASSLPDPFNYGYTF	TGTGCCAGCTCTCTCCCGGATCCGTTTAACTATGGCTACACCTTC
TRBV20-1	few	TRBD1	TRBJ2-7	CSARGADRAYEQYF	TGCAGTGCTAGAGGTGCGGACAGGGCCTACGAGCAGTACTTC
TRBV20-1	NA	TRBD2	TRBJ2-1	CSAREARGGNNEQFF	TGCAGTGCTAGAGAGGCGCGGGGGGGAAACAATGAGCAGTTCTTC
TRBV5-1	NA	NA	TRBJ2-7	CASSLSGTVMEQYF	TGCGCCAGCAGCTTATCCGGGACCGTTATGGAGCAGTACTTC
TRBV20-1	few	NA	TRBJ2-5	CSARDMRETQYF	TGCAGTGCTAGAGATATGAGGGAGACCCAGTACTTC
TRBV6-1	few	NA	TRBJ1-4	CASVGVEKLFF	TGTGCCAGTGTAGGGGTTGAAAAACTGTTTTTT
TRBV15	NA	NA	TRBJ1-4	CATSRVGGEKLFF	TGTGCCACCAGCAGAGTTGGGGGTGAAAAACTGTTTTTT
TRBV20-1	few	NA	TRBJ1-1	CSASRGRMNTEAFF	TGCAGTGCTAGCCGCGGACGGATGAACACTGAAGCTTTCTTT
TRBV6-1	few	NA	TRBJ2-4	CASSEAWGYDIQYF	TGTGCCAGCAGTGAAGCATGGGGGTATGACATTCAGTACTTC
TRBV24-1	NA	NA	TRBJ2-7	CATSESGRRDEQYF	TGTGCCACCAGTGAGTCAGGGCGAAGGGACGAGCAGTACTTC
TRBV20-1	NA	NA	TRBJ2-6	CSARWGPGANVLTF	TGCAGTGCTAGGTGGGGGCCGGGGGCCAACGTCCTGACTTTC
TRBV7-2	few	NA	TRBJ2-3	CASSLWASGTDTQYF	TGTGCCAGCAGCTTATGGGCTAGCGGCACAGATACGCAGTATTTT
TRBV6-1	few	NA	TRBJ1-2	CASDRAIDYGYTF	TGTGCCAGCGACAGAGCTATAGACTATGGCTACACCTTC
TRBV6-5	NA	NA	TRBJ1-2	CASSYSSGRGYTF	TGTGCCAGCAGTTACTCGAGTGGGCGCGGCTACACCTTC
TRBV20-1	NA	TRBD2	TRBJ2-1	CSASVASGGVGEQFF	TGCAGTGCTAGCGTGGCTAGCGGGGGTGTGGGTGAGCAGTTCTTC
TRBV25-1	NA	NA	TRBJ2-7	CASSRAGRSYEQYF	TGTGCCAGTAGCCGGGCAGGGAGGTCCTACGAGCAGTACTTC
TRBV5-1	NA	NA	TRBJ2-5	CASSHGLTVYQETQYF	TGCGCCAGCAGCCACGGACTCACGGTGTACCAAGAGACCCAGTACTTC
TRBV5-1	few	TRBD1	TRBJ1-3	CASSLQTGGDTIYF	TGCGCCAGCAGCTTGCAAACAGGGGGAGACACCATATATTTT
TRBV2	few	TRBD1	TRBJ1-4	CASSEARQGNEKLFF	TGTGCCAGCAGTGAAGCAAGACAGGGGAATGAAAAACTGTTTTTT
TRBV20-1	NA	TRBD2	TRBJ2-2	CSARSGTTTTGELFF	TGCAGTGCTAGGTCCGGGACTACAACCACCGGGGAGCTGTTTTTT
TRBV6-1	NA	TRBD2	TRBJ2-7	CASSRPTSGRSSYEQYF	TGTGCCAGCAGTCGTCCCACTAGCGGGAGAAGCTCCTACGAGCAGTACTTC
TRBV5-1	NA	NA	TRBJ2-2	CASSWDLAGELVF	TGCGCCAGCAGCTGGGATTTAGCCGGGGAGCTGGTTTTT
TRBV6-2/TRBV6-3	NA	TRBD1	TRBJ1-5	CASSRSRDRIYNQPQHF	TGTGCCAGCAGTAGGTCCCGGGACAGGATTTATAATCAGCCCCAGCATTTT
TRBV3-1	NA	NA	TRBJ2-7	CASSQDLEPSDEQYF	TGTGCCAGCAGCCAAGATCTAGAACCCTCGGACGAGCAGTACTTC
TRBV12-3/TRBV12-4	few	TRBD2	TRBJ2-5	CASRASGGAETQYF	TGTGCCAGCAGGGCTAGCGGGGGGGCTGAGACCCAGTACTTC
TRBV4-1	few	TRBD1	TRBJ2-7	CASSQLPGQGYEQYF	TGCGCCAGCAGCCAGCTGCCGGGACAGGGTTACGAGCAGTACTTC
TRBV12-3/TRBV12-4	NA	NA	TRBJ1-4	CASAGPTNEKLFF	TGTGCTTCGGCAGGTCCAACTAATGAAAAACTGTTTTTT
TRBV20-1	few	TRBD2	TRBJ2-7	CSAPGGRPYEQYF	TGCAGTGCTCCGGGCGGGAGGCCCTACGAGCAGTACTTC
TRBV3-1	NA	TRBD1	TRBJ2-3	CASSQGQGARDTQYF	TGTGCCAGCAGCCAGGGACAGGGGGCGAGAGATACGCAGTATTTT
TRBV5-1	NA	TRBD2	TRBJ2-3	CASSLSLAGLNTQYF	TGCGCCAGCAGCTTGAGTCTAGCGGGACTGAATACGCAGTATTTT
TRBV5-1	NA	TRBD2	TRBJ2-1	CASSLGGGALEQFF	TGCGCCAGCAGCTTGGGCGGGGGGGCCCTTGAGCAGTTCTTC
TRBV7-9	NA	NA	TRBJ1-6	CASSPPTGNRNSPLHF	TGTGCCAGCAGCCCCCCGACGGGGAATAGGAATTCACCCCTCCACTTT
TRBV5-1	NA	NA	TRBJ2-1	CASSLEIPTYNEQFF	TGCGCCAGCAGCTTGGAGATCCCCACTTACAATGAGCAGTTCTTC
TRBV6-5	NA	NA	TRBJ2-3	CASSYSALQGGKETQYF	TGTGCCAGCAGTTACTCCGCTTTACAGGGGGGGAAGGAAACGCAGTATTTT
TRBV12-3/TRBV12-4	NA	NA	TRBJ2-7	CASRSGGYEQYF	TGTGCCAGCAGATCAGGGGGGTACGAGCAGTACTTC
TRBV29-1	NA	NA	TRBJ2-2	CSAHVNTGELFF	TGCAGCGCACATGTTAACACCGGGGAGCTGTTTTTT
TRBV7-9	NA	TRBD2	TRBJ2-1	CASSLLGTTTDHEQFF	TGTGCCAGCAGCTTATTAGGGACTACGACCGACCATGAGCAGTTCTTC
TRBV10-3	NA	NA	TRBJ1-2	CAIRIQEHYGYTF	TGTGCCATCAGGATACAGGAGCACTATGGCTACACCTTC
TRBV6-6	NA	TRBD1	TRBJ2-3	CASSHTGADTQYF	TGTGCCAGCAGTCATACAGGGGCAGATACGCAGTATTTT
TRBV12-3/TRBV12-4	once	NA	TRBJ2-2	CASSLPTGRDTGELFF	TGTGCCAGCAGTTTGCCTACAGGGAGGGACACCGGGGAGCTGTTTTTT
TRBV20-1	NA	TRBD1	TRBJ2-7	CSAREGQGVGYEQYF	TGCAGTGCTAGAGAGGGACAGGGAGTTGGCTACGAGCAGTACTTC
TRBV3-1	NA	NA	TRBJ2-3	CASSQGGRGPLTDTQYF	TGTGCCAGCAGCCAAGGGGGGCGAGGACCCCTCACAGATACGCAGTATTTT
TRBV20-1	NA	NA	TRBJ2-5	CSASGKTQYF	TGCAGTGCTAGTGGGAAGACCCAGTACTTC
TRBV29-1	NA	NA	TRBJ2-2	CSSTSSTTGELFF	TGCAGTTCCACGTCGTCCACCACCGGGGAGCTGTTTTTT